The present T cell receptor beta chain was sequenced within a study of regulatory T cells in long-lasting Graves disease. Findings and limits, study-wide: Persistent cases favored TRBV28, TRBJ1-2 and TRBJ2-5.

Time point defined: newly diagnosed GD, antithyroid drugs for less than 3 months. The TCR library used RNA extracted from PBMCs. Arm-PCR of CDR3 regions with iRepertoire HTBI primers generated TCR beta libraries. TCRdb reprocessed the multiplex PCR reads via MiXCR and lists one record per CDR3 protein. The repertoire holds 300,000 to 400,000 distinct CDR3 sequences, with approximately 15% as singletons. CDR1 is MDHEN and CDR2 is SYDVKM in the germline V gene. The CDR3 loop spans 13 amino acids. V lost 3 bases and J lost 4; bases outside the gene matches: 3. This clonotype has at least ten counts. Its antigen remains unknown. The sample was also linked to a second study, of T cells in Graves' hyperthyroidism and ophthalmopathy. From that report: With a duration under 2 months, the hyperthyroidism was newly diagnosed in patients aged 18 to 65. The TCR CDR3 first-round RT-PCR relied on the HTBI primer set.

This specimen was peripheral blood mononuclear cells (PBMCs), taken at new diagnosis, from a patient treated with antithyroid drugs. This receptor was identified in a middle-aged man with Graves disease. The chain has TRBV28 and TRBJ2-7, with 7 bases lining up with TRBD1. The CDR3 nucleotides read TGTGCCAGCAGTTTTCGACAGGGTTACGAGCAGTACTTC. Its translation: CASSFRQGYEQYF. Filled out from reference TRBV28 and TRBJ2-7, the complete variable domain reads DVKVTQSSRYLVKRTGEKVFLECVQDMDHENMFWYRQDPGLGLRLIYFSYDVKMKEKGDIPEGYSVSREKKERFSLILESASTNQTSMYLCASSFRQGYEQYFGPGTRLTVT.